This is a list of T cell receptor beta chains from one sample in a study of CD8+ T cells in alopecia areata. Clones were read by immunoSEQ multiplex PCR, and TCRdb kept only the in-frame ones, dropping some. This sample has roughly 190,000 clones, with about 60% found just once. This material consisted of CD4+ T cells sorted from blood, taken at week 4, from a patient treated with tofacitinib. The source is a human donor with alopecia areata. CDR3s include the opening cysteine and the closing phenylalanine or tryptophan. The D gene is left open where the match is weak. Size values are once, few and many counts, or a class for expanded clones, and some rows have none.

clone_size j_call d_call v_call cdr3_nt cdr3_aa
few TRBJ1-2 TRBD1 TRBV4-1 TGCGCCAGCAGCCAAGGACTTTTGGACAGGGGCGATAACTATGGCTACACCTTC CASSQGLLDRGDNYGYTF
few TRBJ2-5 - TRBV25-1 TGTGCCAGCAGTGACTACCAAAAAGAGACCCAGTACTTC CASSDYQKETQYF
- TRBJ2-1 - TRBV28 TGTGCCATCGGGGGCTACAATGAGCAGTTCTTC CAIGGYNEQFF
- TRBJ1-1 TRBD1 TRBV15 TGTGCCACCAGCAGCCCCGCGACAGGGAAGGGCACTGAAGCTTTCTTT CATSSPATGKGTEAFF
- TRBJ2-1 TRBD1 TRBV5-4 TGTGCCAGCAGCTCACCGGGACAGGGGGCCTACAATGAGCAGTTCTTC CASSSPGQGAYNEQFF
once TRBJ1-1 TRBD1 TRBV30 TGTGCCTGGAGGGCCCGAGGACAGGGCCAGGCTGAAGCTTTCTTT CAWRARGQGQAEAFF
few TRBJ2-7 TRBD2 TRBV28 TGTGCCAGCAGTTTTGCTAGCGGGTCCGCGACCTACGAGCAGTACTTC CASSFASGSATYEQYF
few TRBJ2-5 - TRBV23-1 TGCGCCAGCAGTCAATCGAAGGACCAAGAGACCCAGTACTTC CASSQSKDQETQYF
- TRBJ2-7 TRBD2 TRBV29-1 TGCAGCGTTGCACCGGGACTAGCGTACAACTACGAGCAGTACTTC CSVAPGLAYNYEQYF
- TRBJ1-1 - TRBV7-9 TGTGCCAGCAGCCTACAGGGAAGTCCCACTGAAGCTTTCTTT CASSLQGSPTEAFF
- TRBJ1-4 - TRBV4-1 TGCGCCAGCAGCGAAAGCGTGGGGATACGGGTTGAAAAACTGTTTTTT CASSESVGIRVEKLFF
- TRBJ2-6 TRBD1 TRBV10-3 TGTGCCATCAGCCCCGGGACAGGGGGCTCTGGGGCCAACGTCCTGACTTTC CAISPGTGGSGANVLTF
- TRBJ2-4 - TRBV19 TGTGCCAGTAGTACCGCGGGAAACATTCAGTACTTC CASSTAGNIQYF
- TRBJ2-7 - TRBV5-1 TGCGCCAGCAGCTTGGGGACGGCCTCCTACGAGCAGTACTTC CASSLGTASYEQYF
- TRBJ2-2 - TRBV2 TGTGCCAGCAGGAGGGACGGACACACCGGGGAGCTGTTTTTT CASRRDGHTGELFF
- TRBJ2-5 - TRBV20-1 TGCAGTGCTAGAACAGAGACCCAGTACTTC CSARTETQYF
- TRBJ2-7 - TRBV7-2 TGTGCCAGCAGCCAGGGGGGACGCCGCTCCTACGAGCAGTACTTC CASSQGGRRSYEQYF
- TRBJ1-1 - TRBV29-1 TGCAGCGGAGTGAACACTGAAGCTTTCTTT CSGVNTEAFF
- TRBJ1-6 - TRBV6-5 TGTGCCAGCAGTTCAAGAAGTAATTCACCCCTCCACTTT CASSSRSNSPLHF
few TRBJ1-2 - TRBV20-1 TGCAGTGCCCGGATTGGAGGTGGCTACACCTTC CSARIGGGYTF
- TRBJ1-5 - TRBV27 TGTGCCAGCAGAAGGGCAGGGAATCAGCCCCAGCATTTT CASRRAGNQPQHF
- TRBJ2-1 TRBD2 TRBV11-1 TGTGCCAGCAGCCGACCCACGAGACTAGCGGGGGGGTCCTACAATGAGCAGTTCTTC CASSRPTRLAGGSYNEQFF
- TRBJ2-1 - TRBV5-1 TGCGCCAGCAGCTTGAGGGACCGAGGAAGGGGATACAATGAGCAGTTCTTC CASSLRDRGRGYNEQFF
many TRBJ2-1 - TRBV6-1 TGTGCCAGCAGTGAAAGGCAGGCCCGCTCCTACAATGAGCAGTTCTTC CASSERQARSYNEQFF
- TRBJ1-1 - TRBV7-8 TGTGCCAGCAGCCCGAGGCCGGGACACACGAACACTGAAGCTTTCTTT CASSPRPGHTNTEAFF
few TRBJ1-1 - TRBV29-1 TGCAGCACCGGGGTCCAGAATGGGGGCACTGAAGCTTTCTTT CSTGVQNGGTEAFF
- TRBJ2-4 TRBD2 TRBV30 TGTGCCTCGGGACTAGCGGGGCCACTAGCCAAAAACATTCAGTACTTC CASGLAGPLAKNIQYF
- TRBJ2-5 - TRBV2 TGTGCCAGCACCCCCGGGACGGACATTTCAGGGCAAGAGACCCAGTACTTC CASTPGTDISGQETQYF
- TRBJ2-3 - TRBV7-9 TGTGCCAGCAGCCGCCGTGGAGGCACAGATACGCAGTATTTT CASSRRGGTDTQYF
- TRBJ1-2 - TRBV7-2 TGTGCCAGCACCGGACAGCCTTTTAACTATGGCTACACCTTC CASTGQPFNYGYTF
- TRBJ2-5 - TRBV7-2 TGTGCCAGCAGCTTAGCGACCGCGAACCAAGAGACCCAGTACTTC CASSLATANQETQYF
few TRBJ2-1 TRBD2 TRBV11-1 TGTGCCAGCAGGATCACGGGGGGGAATGAGCAGTTCTTC CASRITGGNEQFF
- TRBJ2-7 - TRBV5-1 TGCGCCAGCAGCGTAATATCCGGGACTTCCTACGAGCAGTACTTC CASSVISGTSYEQYF
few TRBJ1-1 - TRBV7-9 TGTGCCAGCGACGAGGGCTGGACAGCTAACACTGAAGCTTTCTTT CASDEGWTANTEAFF